This T cell receptor (beta chain) originates from a study of T-cell reconstitution after alpha-beta-depleted transplantation in children. This clonotype occurred many times. For TCRbeta, the library was prepared with unique molecular identifiers. TCRdb independently ran MiXCR on the PCR reads; one entry per CDR3 protein. The repertoire holds 640,000 or so distinct CDR3 sequences, 15% to 20% seen once, with approximately 1% in the top ten. This sequence was found in a human donor who donated a stem cell graft to a child with acute myeloid leukemia. The specimen comprised PBMCs from the stem cell graft donor, sampled from the stem cell graft.

The CDR3 coding sequence is TGCAGTGGGGACTATGGCTACACCTTC. Translating gives CSGDYGYTF. The chain joins TRBV20-1 to TRBJ1-2; D uncertain. V was shortened by 7 bases and J by 3 bases, with 3 bases between the two germline ends. Germline CDR1 DFQATT, CDR2 SNEGSKA (reference sequence). CDR3 size: 9 residues.